This TCR beta chain was recorded in a study of identical twins. Germline assignment: CDR1 DFQATT and CDR2 SNEGSKA (reference sequence). Trimming shortened V by 6 bases and J by 13 bases, and 22 bases separated the two germline ends. This CDR3 is built from 13 residues. Study outcomes and limitations: Excess twin sharing in beta out-of-frame sequences was weaker. Insertions were fewer in abundant cord blood beta clonotypes, whereas memory repertoires showed none of this pattern.

TCRdb re-derived calls from the 5' RACE reads in MiXCR, one entry per CDR3 protein. The table includes around 1.7 million distinct CDR3 sequences, under 35% detected once. The table lists this clonotype with a few counts. The antigen is not known. V usage is TRBV20-1 and J usage is TRBJ2-4, with D hard to call. This TCR was recovered from a newborn girl in good health. Input material: cord blood. Written as DNA, the CDR3 is TGCAGTGCCCAGGATAGTCCCGCGCATGAGCAGTACTTC. It is translated as CSAQDSPAHEQYF.